The next 21 T cell receptor beta chains were all read from a single sample in a study of T cells in Graves' hyperthyroidism and ophthalmopathy. RNA transcripts yielded amplified TCR beta CDR3 regions. HTBI primers drove first-round RT-PCR of the TCR CDR3. Via MiXCR, TCRdb re-called the multiplex PCR reads, giving one row per CDR3 protein. The sample yields about 510,000 distinct CDR3 sequences, 11% to 15% seen once. The sequencing input was blood. All receptors come from a woman aged 40 to 49 with Graves' hyperthyroidism.

V usage is TRBV19 and J usage is TRBJ1-2; maybe TRBD1 (5 bases). This CDR3 contains 13 residues. V lost 6 bases, J lost 8 bases, and 16 bases lay in between. The germline gives CDR1 LNHDA, CDR2 SQIVND (reference sequence). The CDR3 region has the DNA TGTGCCAGTAGCGAGGTACCGGAGGGGGGCTACACCTTC. It translates to CASSEVPEGGYTF.

The genes are TRBV5-1 and TRBJ1-2, with D possibly TRBD1 on 5 matching bases. The CDR3 spans 15 residues. V was cut by 3 bases and J by 7 bases, with 19 bases left in between. Germline CDR1 SGHRS, CDR2 YFSETQ. Here the CDR3 DNA reads TGCGCCAGCAGCTGGGGGACCGGGGAGGGCGCTGGCTACACCTTC. Translating gives CASSWGTGEGAGYTF.

This clonotype was seen at least ten times. The rearrangement links TRBV2 to TRBJ1-5, with D possibly matching TRBD1 (5 bases). Germline V gene data show CDR1 as SNHLY and CDR2 as FYNNEI. The CDR3 covers 14 residues. V lost 4 bases and J 1 base, leaving 8 bases between the germline ends. CDR3 DNA sequence: TGTGCCAGCAGTGCATGGGACAGCAATCAGCCCCAGCATTTT. It specifies CASSAWDSNQPQHF.

Only a few counts were recorded for this clonotype. The chain couples TRBV18 to TRBJ1-2; D is possibly TRBD1 (6 bases). The V gene's germline CDR1 is KGHSH and CDR2 LQKENI. Trimming took 6 bases from V and 3 from J, leaving 17 bases between them. The CDR3 totals 15 residues. The CDR3 protein is CASSPPGQTDYGYTF. The CDR3 DNA sequence: TGTGCCAGCTCGCCCCCGGGACAAACAGACTATGGCTACACCTTC.

This clonotype was observed many times. V usage is TRBV30 and J usage is TRBJ1-4; D is undetermined. Deletions cut 2 bases from V and 8 bases from J, with 12 bases between. Germline CDR1 reads GTSNPN; CDR2 reads SVGIG (reference sequence). This CDR3 is built from 13 residues. The CDR3, as DNA: TGTGCCTGGAGTCCCCTACAAAGGGAAAAACTGTTTTTT. Protein: CAWSPLQREKLFF.

This clonotype was recorded many times. The V and J genes are TRBV20-1 and TRBJ2-1; 7 bases match TRBD2. Germline assignment: CDR1 DFQATT and CDR2 SNEGSKA (reference sequence). The CDR3 has 17 amino acids. The V segment lost 1 base and the J segment 0 bases; nucleotides outside the gene matches: 9. The CDR3 bases are TGCAGTGCTAGAGCACCCCTGGGCGGGAGCTCCTACAATGAGCAGTTCTTC. Translating it yields CSARAPLGGSSYNEQFF.

This clonotype was counted many times. V gene TRBV28 combines with J gene TRBJ2-3; D not resolved. The CDR3 length is 16 residues. V was pared by 2 bases and J by 5 bases, with 17 bases between. Germline CDR1 reads MDHEN; CDR2 reads SYDVKM. The CDR3 loop reads CASSLVGSSLGDTQYF. The DNA for the CDR3 is TGTGCCAGCAGTTTAGTAGGCTCTAGTTTGGGAGATACGCAGTATTTT.

This clonotype appeared many times. This chain connects TRBV6-1 to TRBJ1-5; D is possibly TRBD1 (6 bases). The germline CDR1 and CDR2 sequences are MNHNS and SASEGT. The CDR3 contains 16 residues. V was pared by 2 bases and J by 3 bases, with 14 bases between. The CDR3 nucleotides are TGTGCCAGCAGTGAACACCAGGGGCTACTCAATCAGCCCCAGCATTTT. As protein: CASSEHQGLLNQPQHF.

The chain employs TRBV2 and TRBJ1-5, with a weak D call TRBD1 (6 bases). Trimming left V 2 bases short and J 7 bases short, with 18 bases between. CDR1 is SNHLY and CDR2 is FYNNEI in the germline V gene. This CDR3 has 16 amino acids. In DNA form, the CDR3 reads TGTGCCAGCAGTGAATCCGTGGGCGGGGGCGAACAGCCCCAGCATTTT. Residues: CASSESVGGGEQPQHF.

Ten or more counts support this clonotype. This rearrangement joins TRBV10-3 to TRBJ2-7, with D possibly matching TRBD1 (5 bases). V was cut by 2 bases and J by 3 bases, with 17 bases left in between. The CDR3 has 16 amino acids. Germline V gives CDR1 ENHRY, CDR2 SYGVKD. As DNA, the CDR3 is TGTGCCATCAGTGAGAGTGGGGCAGGGTTAGGCTACGAGCAGTACTTC. Its translation is CAISESGAGLGYEQYF.

The chain has TRBV19 and TRBJ1-6; D is perhaps TRBD1 (6 bases). CDR1 is LNHDA, CDR2 SQIVND, per germline (reference sequence). Trimming pared 5 bases from V and 8 bases from J, leaving 16 bases between. The CDR3 covers 15 residues. CDR3 protein: CASSPKGGRDSPLHF. The CDR3 nucleotides are TGTGCCAGTAGTCCGAAAGGGGGTCGTGATTCACCCCTCCACTTT.

Only a few counts were recorded for this clonotype. The chain couples TRBV28 to TRBJ2-7, with 7 bases that match TRBD1. Germline V gene data show CDR1 as MDHEN and CDR2 as SYDVKM. Losses at the gene ends were 2 bases for V and 0 bases for J; bases not matched to a gene: 4. This CDR3 contains 15 residues. The CDR3 DNA sequence: TGTGCCAGCAGTTTAATGGGGACAGCCTCCTACGAGCAGTACTTC. It translates to CASSLMGTASYEQYF.

The chain uses TRBV20-1 and TRBJ2-2; D may correspond to TRBD1 or TRBD2 (5 bases each). V gave up 7 bases and J gave up 6 bases, with 12 bases separating them. The CDR3 contains 12 residues. Germline V gene data show CDR1 as DFQATT and CDR2 as SNEGSKA (reference sequence). The CDR3 DNA sequence: TGCAGTGTTGCTGTGGGGGCCGGGGAGCTGTTTTTT. Translated, it gives CSVAVGAGELFF.

This clonotype was seen a few times. The chain is built from TRBV5-1 and TRBJ2-5; D not resolved. Germline CDR1 reads SGHRS; CDR2 reads YFSETQ. The CDR3 is 15 amino acids. The V and J ends lost 0 bases and 2 bases respectively, with 11 bases between them. Written as DNA, the CDR3 is TGCGCCAGCAGCTTGGGTCCTTACAAGCAAGAGACCCAGTACTTC. This translates into CASSLGPYKQETQYF.

This clonotype was detected ten times or more. The chain's CDR3 is CAWSWQPDQPQHF. The CDR3 DNA sequence: TGTGCCTGGAGTTGGCAGCCAGATCAGCCCCAGCATTTT. The chain has TRBV30 and TRBJ1-5; no clear D. V lost 2 bases, J lost 5 bases, and 10 bases lay in between. Per the germline V gene, CDR1 is GTSNPN and CDR2 is SVGIG (reference sequence). There are 13 residues in the CDR3.

This clonotype turned up a few times. V usage is TRBV20-1 and J usage is TRBJ2-5; D is ambiguous. V lost 4 bases to trimming and J lost 1 base, with 10 bases between them. Per germline, CDR1 DFQATT and CDR2 SNEGSKA (reference sequence). CDR3 length: 13 amino acids. In DNA, the CDR3 is TGCAGTGCTACTGGACCCGCCCAAGAGACCCAGTACTTC. It yields the protein CSATGPAQETQYF.

This clonotype was detected many times. The gene calls are TRBV27 and TRBJ2-1, with D possibly matching TRBD2 (5 bases). The germline V gene has CDR1 MNHEY and CDR2 SMNVEV (reference sequence). CDR3 length equals 15 residues. V lost 2 bases and J lost 1, with 9 bases in between. The CDR3 here is CASSLDKRSYNEQFF. As DNA, the CDR3 is TGTGCCAGCAGTTTAGATAAGCGGTCCTACAATGAGCAGTTCTTC.

In its sample, this clonotype was seen many times. The chain is built from TRBV24-1 and TRBJ1-1; possibly TRBD1 for D (6 bases). The germline V gene has CDR1 KGHDR and CDR2 SFDVKD. The V and J ends lost 4 bases and 1 base respectively, with 12 bases between them. This CDR3 comprises 15 residues. The CDR3: CATSESGTPNTEAFF. The DNA for the CDR3 is TGTGCCACCAGTGAGAGCGGGACACCGAACACTGAAGCTTTCTTT.

This clonotype was seen just once. At one end the junction does not follow the germline gene, possibly because of a read error. This chain uses TRBV6-1 with TRBJ1-5, with TRBD1 identical over 9 bases. This CDR3 is built from 14 residues. CDR1 is MNHNS, CDR2 SASEGT, per germline. In DNA form, the CDR3 reads TGTGCCAGCAGGCCGGGACAGGGCAAACAGCCCCAGCATTTT. This gives the protein CASRPGQGKQPQHF.

A few counts support this clonotype. The V gene is TRBV6-2 or TRBV6-3, the J gene TRBJ2-3; D possibly uses TRBD1 or TRBD2 (5 bases each). Trimming stripped 2 bases from V and 2 bases from J, with 17 bases between. Germline V gene sequence: CDR1 MNHEY, CDR2 SVGEGT. This CDR3 spans 17 amino acids. The CDR3: CASSYAASRDPTDTQYF. For the CDR3, the DNA is TGTGCCAGCAGTTACGCAGCCTCCCGGGACCCCACAGATACGCAGTATTTT.

For this clonotype: This could be a read error, since a much larger clone is one nucleotide away. The rearrangement joins TRBV6-1 to TRBJ1-1; D perhaps matches TRBD1 (5 bases). This CDR3 has 19 residues. Looked up from germline, CDR1 is MNHNS and CDR2 is SASEGT. The CDR3 is CASSEFIGTDFKMNTEASF. The CDR3 nucleotides are TGTGCCAGCAGTGAATTTATAGGGACGGATTTTAAAATGAACACTGAAGCTTCCTTT.